This T cell receptor (beta chain) originates from a study of blood T cell repertoires in COVID-19. Study details: PBMCs, B-cell-depleted T cells, or T cells provided the cDNA or gDNA that made up the material.

The V gene lost 6 bases and the J gene lost 3 bases, with 5 bases spanning the gap. CDR1 and CDR2 from the germline V gene are MNHEY and SVGAGI. The CDR3 extends over 11 amino acids. As handled by the study authors: It was from reference gene primer amplification that nucleated cell counts were estimated. TCRdb keeps only in-frame clones here, not all; method: immunoSEQ multiplex PCR. The V and J calls and clone size come from that table; D and trimming were worked out from the DNA. The sample has approximately 140,000 clones, 85% to 90% seen once. This chain connects TRBV6-5 to TRBJ1-1; D unresolved. Sequencing was carried out using peripheral blood. The origin of this receptor is a man aged 80 or over with acute or convalescent COVID-19. The CDR3 is CASRRDTEAFF. CDR3 coding DNA: TGTGCCAGCAGACGGGACACTGAAGCTTTCTTT.